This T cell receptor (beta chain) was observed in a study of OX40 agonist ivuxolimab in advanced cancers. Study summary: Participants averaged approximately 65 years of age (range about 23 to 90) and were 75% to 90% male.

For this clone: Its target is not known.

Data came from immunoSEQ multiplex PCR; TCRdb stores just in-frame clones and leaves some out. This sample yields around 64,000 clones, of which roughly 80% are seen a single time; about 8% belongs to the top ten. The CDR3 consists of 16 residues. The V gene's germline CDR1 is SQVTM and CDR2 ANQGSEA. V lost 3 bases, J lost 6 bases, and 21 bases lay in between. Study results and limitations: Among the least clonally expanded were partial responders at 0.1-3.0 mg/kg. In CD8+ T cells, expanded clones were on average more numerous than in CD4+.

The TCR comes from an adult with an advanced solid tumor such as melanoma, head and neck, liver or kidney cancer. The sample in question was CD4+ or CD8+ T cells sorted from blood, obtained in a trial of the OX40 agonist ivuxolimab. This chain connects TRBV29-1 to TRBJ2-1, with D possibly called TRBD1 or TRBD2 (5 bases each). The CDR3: CSVDKDLGTEGNEQFF. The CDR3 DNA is TGCAGCGTTGATAAGGATTTAGGGACCGAGGGCAATGAGCAGTTCTTC.